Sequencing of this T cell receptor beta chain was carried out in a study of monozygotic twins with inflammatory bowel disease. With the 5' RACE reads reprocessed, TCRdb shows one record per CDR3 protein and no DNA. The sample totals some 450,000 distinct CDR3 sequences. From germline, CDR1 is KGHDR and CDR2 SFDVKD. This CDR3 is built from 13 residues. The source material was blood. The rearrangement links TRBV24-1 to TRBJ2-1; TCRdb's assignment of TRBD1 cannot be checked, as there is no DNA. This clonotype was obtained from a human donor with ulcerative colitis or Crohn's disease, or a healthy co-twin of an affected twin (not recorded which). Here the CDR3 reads CATSDVTGIEQFF.